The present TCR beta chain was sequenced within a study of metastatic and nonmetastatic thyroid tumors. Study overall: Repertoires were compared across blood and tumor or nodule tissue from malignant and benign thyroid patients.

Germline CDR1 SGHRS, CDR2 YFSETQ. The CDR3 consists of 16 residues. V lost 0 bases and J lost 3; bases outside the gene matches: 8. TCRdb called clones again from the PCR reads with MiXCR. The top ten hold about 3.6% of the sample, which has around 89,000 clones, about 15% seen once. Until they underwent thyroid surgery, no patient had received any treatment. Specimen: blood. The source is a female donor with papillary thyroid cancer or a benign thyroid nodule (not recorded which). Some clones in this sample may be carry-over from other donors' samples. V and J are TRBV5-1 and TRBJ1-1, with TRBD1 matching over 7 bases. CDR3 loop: CASSLVRGQPDTEAFF. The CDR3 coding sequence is TGCGCCAGCAGCTTGGTGCGGGGACAGCCTGACACTGAAGCTTTCTTT. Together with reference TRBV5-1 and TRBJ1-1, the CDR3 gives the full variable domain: KAGVTQTPRYLIKTRGQQVTLSCSPISGHRSVSWYQQTPGQGLQFLFEYFSETQRNKGNFPGRFSGRQFSNSRSEMNVSTLELGDSALYLCASSLVRGQPDTEAFFGQGTRLTVV.